This TCR beta chain came from a study of blood T cells in healthy people across ages. The study recruited healthy Caucasian donors from Russia who were aged about 6 to 90. The amount of total RNA extracted per sample was at least 5 micrograms. With a J-beta primer mix and a sample-barcoded 5' primer, a second PCR ran about 6 to 11 cycles. At least 2.5 million CDR3-containing paired-end reads were obtained per sample. One entry per CDR3 protein, called by TCRdb with MiXCR from the 5' RACE reads. The sample lists roughly 2 million distinct CDR3 sequences, roughly 52% occurring once. V was clipped by 7 bases and J by 3 bases, with 7 bases between them. This CDR3 spans 12 amino acids. The germline V gene has CDR1 SGHTA and CDR2 FQGNSA.

V is TRBV7-2 and J is TRBJ2-1; D ambiguous. Sequences were obtained from blood. The sequence was obtained from a woman aged 35 to 49 in good health. Written as DNA, the CDR3 is TGTGCCAGCAACAATCTCTACAATGAGCAGTTCTTC. The encoded protein is CASNNLYNEQFF.